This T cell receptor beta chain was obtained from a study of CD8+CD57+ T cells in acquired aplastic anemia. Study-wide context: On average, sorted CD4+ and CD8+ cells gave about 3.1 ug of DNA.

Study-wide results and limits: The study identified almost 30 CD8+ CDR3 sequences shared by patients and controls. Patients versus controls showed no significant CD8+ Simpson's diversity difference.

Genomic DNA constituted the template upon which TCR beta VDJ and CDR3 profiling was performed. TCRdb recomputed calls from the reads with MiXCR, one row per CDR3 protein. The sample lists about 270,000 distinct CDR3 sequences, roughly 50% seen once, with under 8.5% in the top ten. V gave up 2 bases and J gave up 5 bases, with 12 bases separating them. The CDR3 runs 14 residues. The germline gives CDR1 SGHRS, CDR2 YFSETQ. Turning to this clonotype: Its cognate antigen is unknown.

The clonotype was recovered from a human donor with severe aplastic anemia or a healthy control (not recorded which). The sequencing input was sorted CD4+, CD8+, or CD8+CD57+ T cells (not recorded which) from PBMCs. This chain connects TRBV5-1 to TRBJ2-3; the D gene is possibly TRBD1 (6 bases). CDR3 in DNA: TGCGCCAGCAGCTTAAAGACAGGTCTAGATACGCAGTATTTT. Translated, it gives CASSLKTGLDTQYF.